This T cell receptor (beta chain) was documented in a study of T cells after yellow fever vaccination. Points from the study as a whole: Abundant clonotypes (contaminants from the bulk population) could be present in FACS-sorted repertoires. The appearance of a small share of clonotypes in both CD4 and CD8 compartments was observed.

This clonotype was seen more than once but under ten times. Antigen: not known. V lost 6 bases to trimming and J lost 8 bases; unmatched junction nucleotides: 6. The CDR3 length is 13 residues. Germline values: CDR1 SNHLY, CDR2 FYNNEI. Researchers made TCR cDNA using 5'RACE template switching, and this step added a universal primer site and UMIs. TCRdb processed the 5' RACE reads anew with MiXCR; each CDR3 protein has one entry. The table records 500,000 to 700,000 distinct CDR3 sequences, 15% to 20% of them present only once. Material: PBMCs, obtained 15 days after the yellow fever booster vaccination. V and J are TRBV2 and TRBJ2-1; TRBD1 aligns across 8 bases. The origin of this receptor is a man younger than 40 who received the YFV17D yellow fever vaccine. The CDR3 DNA is TGTGCCAGCAGGGGGGACAGGTTTGATGAGCAGTTCTTC. This codes for CASRGDRFDEQFF.